This T cell receptor beta chain was identified during a study of blood T cell repertoires in COVID-19. Study background: Material from acute and convalescent COVID-19 was sourced from the United States, Italy and Spain. Sources were T cells, B-cell-depleted T cells, or PBMCs; the material itself was cDNA or gDNA.

Original processing notes: The assay estimated nucleated cells by amplifying reference gene primers. Sequencing was performed with immunoSEQ multiplex PCR; in TCRdb, only in-frame clones are kept and a portion is missing. V and J calls and clone size follow that table, whereas D and trimming were derived from the DNA. The data show around 120,000 clones, approximately 90% seen once. The CDR3 is 14 amino acids. CDR1 SGDLS and CDR2 YYNGEE come from the germline V gene. Trimming removed 2 bases from V and 16 bases from J; junction bases left unmatched: 11. Sequencing input: peripheral blood. The sequence derives from a human donor with active COVID-19. The donor label of this sample is uncertain. The chain joins TRBV9 to TRBJ2-1; TRBD2 aligns across 11 bases. For the CDR3, the DNA is TGTGCCAGCAGCGTTTTTGATAGCGGGGGGGCCTGTTTCTTC. It yields the protein CASSVFDSGGACFF.